Below are 7 T cell receptor beta chains sequenced from a single sample in a study of blood T cell repertoires in COVID-19 (dated by TCRdb to the early 2020s). Libraries came from the immunoSEQ multiplex PCR assay. TCRdb re-hosts the immuneACCESS table, in-frame sequences only. Its copies lack some clones; in the studies checked, an unresolved V gene accounts for under half of them, and the cause for the rest is not known. This sample has 60,000 to 90,000 clones in its table, and roughly 88% of those were observed once. The ten most abundant clones make up 20% to 25% of the sample. Source material: peripheral blood. The receptors were gathered from a woman aged 45-65 years with acute or convalescent COVID-19.

The J gene is TRBJ2-5, the V gene TRBV5-1; 9 positions match TRBD1. The CDR3 has 14 residues. Germline CDR1 SGHRS, CDR2 YFSETQ. Trimming took 7 bases from V and 0 from J; bases not matched to a gene: 4. CDR3 nucleotide sequence: TGCGCCAGCGGGACAGGGCTTAACCAAGAGACCCAGTACTTC. Translated, it gives CASGTGLNQETQYF.

The chain couples TRBV9 to TRBJ2-5; 8 nucleotides match TRBD1. In germline, CDR1 is SGDLS, CDR2 YYNGEE. Losses at the gene ends were 4 bases for V and 4 bases for J; bases not matched to a gene: 6. The CDR3 runs 14 residues. The CDR3 DNA sequence: TGTGCCAGCAGCTCCCGGACAGGGAGAGAGACCCAGTACTTC. This sequence encodes CASSSRTGRETQYF.

The chain uses TRBV7-3 and TRBJ2-1; D unclear. Germline CDR1 and CDR2: SGHTA and FQGTGA. This CDR3 is 16 amino acids long. Trimming took 2 bases from V and 9 from J, leaving 20 bases between them. DNA of the CDR3: TGTGCCAGCAGCTTACGGTCAGGTTCTGCCCCAGGTGAGCAGTTCTTC. Translation: CASSLRSGSAPGEQFF.

The rearrangement uses TRBV27 and TRBJ2-7, with D maybe TRBD1 (6 bases). With 4 bases removed from V and 2 bases from J, the gap between germline ends came to 12 bases. The germline V gene encodes CDR1 MNHEY and CDR2 SMNVEV (reference sequence). The CDR3 spans 14 residues. This chain's CDR3 is CASSSRDKAYEQYF. In DNA, the CDR3 is TGTGCCAGCAGTTCCCGGGACAAGGCCTACGAGCAGTACTTC.

The chain links TRBV10-3 to TRBJ2-2; D ambiguous. This CDR3 has 14 amino acids. Germline CDR1 reads ENHRY; CDR2 reads SYGVKD. Trimming cost V 10 bases and J 1 base, with 13 bases left between them. The DNA of the CDR3 is TGTGCCACCCTAGATACCTTGAACACCGGGGAGCTGTTTTTT. Its translation: CATLDTLNTGELFF.

The rearrangement joins TRBV30 to TRBJ2-5; possible D gene TRBD1, 6 bases. With 0 bases removed from V and 9 bases from J, the gap between germline ends came to 14 bases. The germline V gene encodes CDR1 GTSNPN and CDR2 SVGIG (reference sequence). CDR3 size: 13 residues. CDR3 sequence: CAWSVRDTAPQYF. The CDR3 region has the DNA TGTGCCTGGAGTGTCCGGGACACGGCCCCCCAGTACTTC.

The rearrangement uses TRBV4-3 and TRBJ1-2; possibly TRBD1 for D (5 bases). The CDR3 is 13 residues long. Trimming stripped 0 bases from V and 8 bases from J, with 10 bases between. Looked up from germline, CDR1 is LGHNA and CDR2 is YSLEER. The CDR3: CASSQDRERGYTF. CDR3 DNA: TGCGCCAGCAGCCAAGACAGGGAACGAGGCTACACCTTC.